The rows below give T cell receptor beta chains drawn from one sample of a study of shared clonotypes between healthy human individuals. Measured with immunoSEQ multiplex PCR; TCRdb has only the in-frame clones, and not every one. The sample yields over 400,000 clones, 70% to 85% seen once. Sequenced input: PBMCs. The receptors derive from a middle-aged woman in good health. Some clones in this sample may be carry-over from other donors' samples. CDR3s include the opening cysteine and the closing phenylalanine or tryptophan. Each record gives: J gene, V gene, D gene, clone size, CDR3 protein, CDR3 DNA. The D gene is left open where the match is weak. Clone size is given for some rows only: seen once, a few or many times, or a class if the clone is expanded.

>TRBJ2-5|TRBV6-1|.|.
CASSDQRALIETQYF
TGTGCCAGCAGTGATCAGCGGGCGCTGATAGAGACCCAGTACTTC
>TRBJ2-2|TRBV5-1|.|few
CASSFAETGELFF
TGCGCCAGCAGCTTTGCCGAGACCGGGGAGCTGTTTTTT
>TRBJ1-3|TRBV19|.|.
CASSKKSLSGNTIYF
TGTGCCAGTAGTAAGAAGTCCCTGAGTGGAAACACCATATATTTT
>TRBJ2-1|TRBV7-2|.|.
CASSLSSVLYNEQFF
TGTGCCAGCAGCCTCTCTAGCGTCCTCTACAATGAGCAGTTCTTC
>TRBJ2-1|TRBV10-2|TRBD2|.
CASSQLAGSYNEQFF
TGCGCCAGCAGTCAACTAGCGGGCTCCTACAATGAGCAGTTCTTC
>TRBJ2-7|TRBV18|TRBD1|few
CASSPRGQGFEQYF
TGTGCCAGCTCACCCCGAGGACAGGGTTTCGAGCAGTACTTC
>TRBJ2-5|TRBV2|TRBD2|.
CASSETSGSRETQYF
TGTGCCAGCAGCGAGACTAGCGGGAGTAGAGAGACCCAGTACTTC
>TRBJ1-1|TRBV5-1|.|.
CASSLSADVEAFF
TGCGCCAGCAGCTTGTCGGCGGACGTTGAAGCTTTCTTT
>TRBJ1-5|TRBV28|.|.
CASSPGPAYPQHF
TGTGCCAGCAGCCCGGGACCGGCTTATCCCCAGCATTTT
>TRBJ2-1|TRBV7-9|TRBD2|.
CASRGLAGGGQFF
TGTGCCAGCAGGGGACTAGCGGGAGGCGGGCAGTTCTTC
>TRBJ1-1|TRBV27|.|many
CASSLTPGQRGNTEAFF
TGTGCCAGCAGTTTAACCCCAGGACAAAGGGGGAACACTGAAGCTTTCTTT
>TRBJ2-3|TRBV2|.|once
CASSKFLGGTDTQYF
TGTGCCAGCAGTAAGTTCTTGGGTGGCACAGATACGCAGTATTTT
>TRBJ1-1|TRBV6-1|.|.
CASSAVVNTEAFF
TGTGCCAGCAGTGCTGTGGTGAACACTGAAGCTTTCTTT
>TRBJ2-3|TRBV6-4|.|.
CASSYGAGDTQYF
TGTGCCAGCAGCTACGGAGCGGGAGATACGCAGTATTTT
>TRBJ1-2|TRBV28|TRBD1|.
CASSLTGTAYGYTF
TGTGCCAGCAGTTTGACCGGGACAGCCTATGGCTACACCTTC
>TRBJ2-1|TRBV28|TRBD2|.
CASRAGGSYNEQFF
TGTGCCAGCAGGGCGGGAGGGTCCTACAATGAGCAGTTCTTC
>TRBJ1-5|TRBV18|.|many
CASSPTGANNQPQHF
TGTGCCAGCTCACCAACGGGGGCGAACAATCAGCCCCAGCATTTT